The 14 T cell receptor beta chains in this list originate from one sample, sequenced in a study of cytomegalovirus exposure and HLA in healthy donors (dated by TCRdb to the late 2010s). The library was made by the immunoSEQ multiplex PCR assay. A mixture of 60 forward primers for TCR Vbeta segments and 13 reverse primers for TCR Jbeta segments was used in the multiplex PCR. This immuneACCESS table, as held by TCRdb, lists in-frame sequences with V and J called but not all clones. Of the missing ones, under half trace to an unresolved V gene in checked studies; the others have no known cause. The sample profile shows around 150,000 clones; more than 70% of them were found once. The ten most abundant clones make up 4% to 6% of the sample. The sequenced material came from PBMCs. All receptors come from a woman in her fifties or sixties in good health and CMV-seronegative.

The chain links TRBV6-6 to TRBJ2-3; D may be TRBD2 (6 bases). Germline CDR1 is MNHNY and CDR2 is SVGAGI (reference sequence). The CDR3 is made up of 15 amino acids. V was cut by 5 bases and J by 4 bases, with 16 bases left in between. The CDR3 region is CASSVGTVEADTQYF. In DNA form, the CDR3 reads TGTGCCAGCAGTGTCGGGACTGTTGAGGCAGATACGCAGTATTTT.

The chain employs TRBV18 and TRBJ1-6; TRBD1 is a possible D gene (6 bases). Trimming stripped 3 bases from V and 5 bases from J, with 14 bases between. Germline V gives CDR1 KGHSH, CDR2 LQKENI. The CDR3 totals 16 residues. For the CDR3, the DNA is TGTGCCAGCTCACCGATCCAGGGACAAGATAATTCACCCCTCCACTTT. Its translation is CASSPIQGQDNSPLHF.

This chain joins TRBV15 and TRBJ1-2, with 12 positions matching TRBD1. V was pared by 0 bases and J by 7 bases, with 9 bases of the junction left unmatched. The CDR3 is made up of 17 amino acids. The germline CDR1 and CDR2 sequences are LNHNV and YYDKDF (reference sequence). The CDR3 spells CATSRDIFTGQGAGYTF. CDR3 nucleotide sequence: TGTGCCACCAGCAGAGATATCTTTACGGGACAGGGGGCTGGCTACACCTTC.

A few counts support this clone. The J gene is TRBJ1-5, the V gene TRBV7-8, with D perhaps matching TRBD1 (5 bases). The V end lost 1 base, the J end lost 4 bases, and 14 bases lay between the germline ends. The germline V gene has CDR1 SGHVS and CDR2 FQNEAQ. This CDR3 has 16 residues. In nucleotides, the CDR3 is TGTGCCAGCAGCTTAGACAGGCACAGGTCGAATCAGCCCCAGCATTTT. Encoded protein: CASSLDRHRSNQPQHF.

The CDR3 region is CASSVASSGGFYEQYF. The DNA for the CDR3 is TGTGCCAGCAGCGTAGCTAGCTCTGGGGGGTTCTACGAGCAGTACTTC. The chain carries TRBV9 and TRBJ2-7, with D perhaps TRBD2 (6 bases). Trimming took 0 bases from V and 3 from J, leaving 16 bases between them. Germline V gives CDR1 SGDLS, CDR2 YYNGEE. The CDR3 covers 16 residues.

The rearrangement links TRBV2 to TRBJ1-4, with D possibly matching TRBD1 (6 bases). V shed 6 bases and J shed 3 bases, with 11 bases lying between them. CDR3 length: 14 residues. Per germline, CDR1 SNHLY and CDR2 FYNNEI. CDR3 amino acids: CASRMDSSNEKLFF. The CDR3 nucleotides read TGTGCCAGCAGGATGGACAGCTCTAATGAAAAACTGTTTTTT.

The genes are TRBV28 and TRBJ2-3; 7 bases are shared with TRBD1. The CDR3 is 17 residues long. CDR1 is MDHEN, CDR2 SYDVKM, per germline. Losses at the gene ends were 5 bases for V and 4 bases for J; bases not matched to a gene: 15. The CDR3 bases are TGTGCCAGCAGTCCCCTCAAGAGGGGGCCCACGGCAGATACGCAGTATTTT. This gives the protein CASSPLKRGPTADTQYF.

The chain is built from TRBV6-6 and TRBJ1-1; D remains unclear. Germline V gives CDR1 MNHNY, CDR2 SVGAGI (reference sequence). The CDR3 is 14 amino acids. Deletions cut 4 bases from V and 0 bases from J, with 9 bases between. The CDR3 DNA follows: TGTGCCAGCAGTTCTGGACTTGTGAACACTGAAGCTTTCTTT. Translating gives CASSSGLVNTEAFF.

This clone has just a few counts. This CDR3 reads CASSLRRETQYF. Written as DNA, the CDR3 is TGTGCCAGCAGCTTAAGGAGAGAGACCCAGTACTTC. V is TRBV7-2 and J is TRBJ2-5; D not resolved. The CDR3 spans 12 residues. V lost 2 bases to trimming and J lost 4 bases, with 5 bases between them. CDR1 is SGHTA, CDR2 FQGNSA, per germline.

The V and J genes are TRBV5-8 and TRBJ1-1; 7 nucleotides agree with TRBD1. With 6 bases clipped from V and 5 bases from J, the junction kept 13 bases outside the gene matches. The CDR3 covers 15 residues. Germline V gene sequence: CDR1 SGHTS, CDR2 YDEGEE. CDR3 sequence: CASTIHPDRSTEAFF. Here the CDR3 DNA reads TGTGCCAGCACCATACACCCGGACAGGTCGACTGAAGCTTTCTTT. The full variable domain, rest sourced from reference TRBV5-8 and TRBJ1-1, is EAGVTQSPTHLIKTRGQQATLRCSPISGHTSVYWYQQALGLGLQFLLWYDEGEERNRGNFPPRFSGRQFPNYSSELNVNALELEDSALYLCASTIHPDRSTEAFFGQGTRLTVV.

In its sample, this clone was seen a few times. This sequence joins TRBV1 and TRBJ1-1. TRBV1 is annotated as a pseudogene. The CDR3 is made up of 16 amino acids. This CDR3 is CTSSQGSAARNTEAFF. CDR3 in DNA: TGCACCAGCAGCCAAGGAAGTGCCGCGAGGAACACTGAAGCTTTCTTT.

This clone occurred many times. This chain uses TRBV2 with TRBJ2-7; TRBD1 aligns across 9 bases. This CDR3 region has 14 residues. From germline, CDR1 is SNHLY and CDR2 FYNNEI. J lost 2 bases, V lost 9 bases, and 8 bases had no gene match. The CDR3 loop reads CASNPGQGAYEQYF. In DNA, the CDR3 is TGTGCCAGTAACCCGGGACAGGGCGCCTACGAGCAGTACTTC.

The V gene is TRBV6-5, the J gene TRBJ2-5; D possibly corresponds to TRBD1 (6 bases). The end of the DNA is better explained by TRBJ2-7, so the J call may be wrong. Per germline, CDR1 MNHEY and CDR2 SVGAGI. This CDR3 comprises 11 residues. CDR3 bases: TGTGCCAGCACCAGGGGCTACGAGCAGTACTTC. Amino acids: CASTRGYEQYF.

The chain is built from TRBV21-1 and TRBJ1-2; the D call TRBD1 from the table was never checked on the DNA. TRBV21-1 is an annotated pseudogene. CDR3 length: 15 residues. Here the CDR3 DNA reads TGTGCCAGCAGCAGAGCAGGACAGGGATACTATGGCTACACCTTC. Residues: CASSRAGQGYYGYTF.